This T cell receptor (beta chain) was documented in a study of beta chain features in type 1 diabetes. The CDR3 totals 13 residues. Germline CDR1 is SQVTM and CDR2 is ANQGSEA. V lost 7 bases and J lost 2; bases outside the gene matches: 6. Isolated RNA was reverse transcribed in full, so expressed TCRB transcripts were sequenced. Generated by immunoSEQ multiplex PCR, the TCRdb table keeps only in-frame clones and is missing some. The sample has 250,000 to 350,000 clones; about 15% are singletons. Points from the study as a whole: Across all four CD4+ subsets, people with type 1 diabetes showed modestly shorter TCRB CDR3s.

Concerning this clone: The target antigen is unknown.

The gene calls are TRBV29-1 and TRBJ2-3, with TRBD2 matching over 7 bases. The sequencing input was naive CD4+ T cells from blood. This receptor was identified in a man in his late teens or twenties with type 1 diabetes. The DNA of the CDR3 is TGCAGCGCTAATAGCGGGCCCACAGATACGCAGTATTTT. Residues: CSANSGPTDTQYF.